These T cell receptor beta chains were read from a single sample in a study of blood T cell repertoires in COVID-19. Clones were sequenced by immunoSEQ multiplex PCR, and TCRdb holds only the in-frame ones, with some missing. The sample consists of about 110,000 clones, around 83% of them appearing once. Source material: peripheral blood. These receptors all stem from a woman between 70 and 85 years old with acute or convalescent COVID-19. The CDR3 runs from the conserved cysteine through the conserved F or W.

j_gene: TRBJ1-2
v_gene: TRBV6-5
CDR3aa: CASSYGGNYGYTF

j_gene: TRBJ1-6
v_gene: TRBV4-3
CDR3aa: CASSHQHRDLFSPLHF

j_gene: TRBJ2-5
v_gene: TRBV6-5
CDR3aa: CASNGGRGETQYF

j_gene: TRBJ1-2
v_gene: TRBV3-1/TRBV3-2
CDR3aa: CASSQVSGNYGYTF

j_gene: TRBJ2-6
v_gene: TRBV5-1
CDR3aa: CASSQRTPGANVLTF

j_gene: TRBJ2-1
v_gene: TRBV6-2/TRBV6-3
CDR3aa: CASSRQLAGRGGHYNEQFF

j_gene: TRBJ2-3
v_gene: TRBV7-3
CDR3aa: CASSLFQGGSDTQYF

j_gene: TRBJ1-4
v_gene: TRBV7-6
CDR3aa: CASSLAQGVREKLFF

j_gene: TRBJ2-7
v_gene: TRBV28
CDR3aa: CASRPTGPYEQYF

j_gene: TRBJ1-1
v_gene: TRBV2
CDR3aa: CASSEGGFEAFF

j_gene: TRBJ2-7
v_gene: TRBV12-2
CDR3aa: CASREGLAASSYEQYF

j_gene: TRBJ2-2
v_gene: TRBV19
CDR3aa: CASSRRTGVNTGELFF

j_gene: TRBJ1-5
v_gene: TRBV7-9
CDR3aa: CASSLVEGAVDQPQHF

j_gene: TRBJ1-5
v_gene: TRBV7-8
CDR3aa: CASSFKGDQPQHF

j_gene: TRBJ2-1
v_gene: TRBV6-5
CDR3aa: CASSPQLAGEQFF

j_gene: TRBJ2-3
v_gene: TRBV18
CDR3aa: CASSPGHPDTQYF

j_gene: TRBJ2-3
v_gene: TRBV24-1
CDR3aa: CATSDRVRTDTQYF

j_gene: TRBJ1-5
v_gene: TRBV19
CDR3aa: CASTPAGGAGQPQHF

j_gene: TRBJ2-7
v_gene: TRBV13
CDR3aa: CASSLGDTSYEQYF

j_gene: TRBJ1-1
v_gene: TRBV4-3
CDR3aa: CASSQDITARGEAFF

j_gene: TRBJ1-2
v_gene: TRBV24-1
CDR3aa: CATSDHRAPGYGYTF

j_gene: TRBJ2-2
v_gene: TRBV28
CDR3aa: CASRLQGANTGELFF

j_gene: TRBJ1-4
v_gene: TRBV21-1
CDR3aa: CASSKGSTGNEKLFF

j_gene: TRBJ2-2
v_gene: TRBV9
CDR3aa: CASSVGPGDTGELFF

j_gene: TRBJ2-1
v_gene: TRBV4-2
CDR3aa: CASSQEGLAGTGSYNEQFF

j_gene: TRBJ2-7
v_gene: TRBV15
CDR3aa: CATSRDLNEQYF

j_gene: TRBJ2-6
v_gene: TRBV2
CDR3aa: CASSEERDSGANVLTF

j_gene: TRBJ2-2
v_gene: TRBV18
CDR3aa: CASSPYLAGDTGELFF

j_gene: TRBJ1-2
v_gene: TRBV6-1
CDR3aa: CASSERTGSSGYTF

j_gene: TRBJ2-6
v_gene: TRBV4-1
CDR3aa: CASSQDREANVLTF

j_gene: TRBJ2-1
v_gene: TRBV7-9
CDR3aa: CASSSGQGTDEQFF

j_gene: TRBJ2-5
v_gene: TRBV6-6
CDR3aa: CASSYLSPPQETQYF

j_gene: TRBJ1-3
v_gene: TRBV6-7
CDR3aa: CASSYLSRGLWGNTIYF

j_gene: TRBJ1-1
v_gene: TRBV5-1
CDR3aa: CASSLAMRNTEAFF

j_gene: TRBJ1-5
v_gene: TRBV5-5
CDR3aa: CASSFQTGGNQPQHF

j_gene: TRBJ1-6
v_gene: TRBV3-1/TRBV3-2
CDR3aa: CASSQGISPLHF

j_gene: TRBJ1-1
v_gene: TRBV6-5
CDR3aa: CASSLEGGRGTEAFF

j_gene: TRBJ1-2
v_gene: TRBV7-9
CDR3aa: CASSPPGVNYGYTF

j_gene: TRBJ2-3
v_gene: TRBV7-9
CDR3aa: CASSLAPGYTDTQYF

j_gene: TRBJ2-3
v_gene: TRBV4-1
CDR3aa: CASSQGAYLTDTQYF

j_gene: TRBJ2-7
v_gene: TRBV4-1
CDR3aa: CASSRSSSGTGGGQQYF

j_gene: TRBJ2-2
v_gene: TRBV7-9
CDR3aa: CASSFTGRRTGELFF

j_gene: TRBJ1-5
v_gene: TRBV15
CDR3aa: CATGRAGIQPQHF

j_gene: TRBJ2-7
v_gene: TRBV5-5
CDR3aa: CASSLGTGERLTYEQYF

j_gene: TRBJ1-5
v_gene: TRBV28
CDR3aa: CASSLGGLRQPQHF

j_gene: TRBJ1-3
v_gene: TRBV5-1
CDR3aa: CASSSGTGGGNTIYF

j_gene: TRBJ1-2
v_gene: TRBV29-1
CDR3aa: CSVVKGGDYGYTF

j_gene: TRBJ1-1
v_gene: TRBV28
CDR3aa: CASSSAGYTEAFF

j_gene: TRBJ2-6
v_gene: TRBV9
CDR3aa: CASSEHRNRSGANVLTF

j_gene: TRBJ2-3
v_gene: TRBV5-1
CDR3aa: CASSPRGRADDTQYF

j_gene: TRBJ1-2
v_gene: TRBV6-1
CDR3aa: CASSERGVLFYGYTF

j_gene: TRBJ1-3
v_gene: TRBV11-2
CDR3aa: CASSLEAGGENTIYF

j_gene: TRBJ1-3
v_gene: TRBV6-5
CDR3aa: CASQTGVTGNTIYF

j_gene: TRBJ2-4
v_gene: TRBV28
CDR3aa: CATSTGRYIQYF